The present TCR beta chain was sequenced within a study of cytomegalovirus exposure and HLA in healthy donors. In the PCR, 60 Vbeta and 13 Jbeta primers were used. Sequenced by immunoSEQ multiplex PCR; TCRdb stores in-frame clones only, minus some. The sample includes some 71,000 clones, around 70% seen only once; the top ten take 22%. The V and J ends lost 1 base and 0 bases, in that order; junction bases with no gene match: 0. Germline V lookup: CDR1 SGDLS, CDR2 YYNGEE. The length of the CDR3 is 15 residues. This receptor was taken from a woman younger than 45 in good health and CMV-seropositive. The material sequenced was PBMCs. This rearrangement joins TRBV9 to TRBJ2-1; TRBD2 agrees at 8 bases. The CDR3 reads CASSVSGGSYNEQFF. The CDR3 bases are TGTGCCAGCAGCGTAAGCGGGGGCTCCTACAATGAGCAGTTCTTC.